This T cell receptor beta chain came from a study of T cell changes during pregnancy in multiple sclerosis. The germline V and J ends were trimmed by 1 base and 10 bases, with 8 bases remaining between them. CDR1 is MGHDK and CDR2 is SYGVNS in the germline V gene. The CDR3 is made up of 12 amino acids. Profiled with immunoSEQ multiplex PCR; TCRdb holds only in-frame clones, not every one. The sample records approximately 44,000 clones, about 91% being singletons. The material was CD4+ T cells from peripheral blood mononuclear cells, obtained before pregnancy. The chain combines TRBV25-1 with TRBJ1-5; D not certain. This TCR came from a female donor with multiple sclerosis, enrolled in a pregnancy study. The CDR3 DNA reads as TGTGCCAGCAGTGAATGGACGGGACCCCAGCATTTT. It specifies CASSEWTGPQHF.